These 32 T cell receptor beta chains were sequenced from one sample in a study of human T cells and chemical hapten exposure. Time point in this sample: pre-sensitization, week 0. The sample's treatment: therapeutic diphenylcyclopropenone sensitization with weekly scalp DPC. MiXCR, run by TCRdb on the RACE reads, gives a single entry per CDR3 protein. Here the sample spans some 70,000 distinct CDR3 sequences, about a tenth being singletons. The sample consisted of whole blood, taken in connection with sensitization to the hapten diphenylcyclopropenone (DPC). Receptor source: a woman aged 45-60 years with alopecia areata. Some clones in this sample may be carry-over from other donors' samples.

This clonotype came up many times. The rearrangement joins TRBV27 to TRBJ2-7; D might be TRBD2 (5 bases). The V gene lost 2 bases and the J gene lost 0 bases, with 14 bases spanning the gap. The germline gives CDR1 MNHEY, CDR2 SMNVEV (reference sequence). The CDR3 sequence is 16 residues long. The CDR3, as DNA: TGTGCCAGCAGTTTAATCCCGCCCGGGAACTCCTACGAGCAGTACTTC. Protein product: CASSLIPPGNSYEQYF.

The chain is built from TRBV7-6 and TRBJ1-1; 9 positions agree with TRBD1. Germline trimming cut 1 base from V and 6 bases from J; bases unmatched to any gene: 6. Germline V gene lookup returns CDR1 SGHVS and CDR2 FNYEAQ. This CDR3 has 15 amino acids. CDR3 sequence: CASSLEEGQGPEAFF. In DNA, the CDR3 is TGTGCCAGCAGCTTAGAAGAGGGACAGGGACCTGAAGCTTTCTTT.

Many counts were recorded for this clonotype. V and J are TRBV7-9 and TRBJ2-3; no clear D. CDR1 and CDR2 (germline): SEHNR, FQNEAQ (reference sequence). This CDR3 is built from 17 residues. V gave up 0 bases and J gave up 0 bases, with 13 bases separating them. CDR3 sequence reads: CASSLADSFASTDTQYF. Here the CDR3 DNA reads TGTGCCAGCAGCTTAGCTGACTCCTTCGCTAGCACAGATACGCAGTATTTT. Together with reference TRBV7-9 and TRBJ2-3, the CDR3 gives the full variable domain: DTGVSQNPRHKITKRGQNVTFRCDPISEHNRLYWYRQTLGQGPEFLTYFQNEAQLEKSRLLSDRFSAERPKGSFSTLEIQRTEQGDSAMYLCASSLADSFASTDTQYFGPGTRLTVL.

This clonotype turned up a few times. The CDR3 sequence is CASSPRTATGYTF. CDR3 DNA sequence: TGTGCCAGCTCACCACGGACGGCCACTGGCTACACCTTC. The chain is built from TRBV18 and TRBJ1-2, with D unclear. The germline V gene encodes CDR1 KGHSH and CDR2 LQKENI. This CDR3 region has 13 residues. With 1 base removed from V and 7 bases from J, the gap between germline ends came to 10 bases.

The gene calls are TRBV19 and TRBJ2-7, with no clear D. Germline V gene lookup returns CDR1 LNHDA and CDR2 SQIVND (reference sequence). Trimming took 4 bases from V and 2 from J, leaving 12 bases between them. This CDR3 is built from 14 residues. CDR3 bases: TGTGCCAGTAGTACCCTGGGCGAGACCTACGAGCAGTACTTC. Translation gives CASSTLGETYEQYF. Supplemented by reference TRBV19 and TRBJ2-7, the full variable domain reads DGGITQSPKYLFRKEGQNVTLSCEQNLNHDAMYWYRQDPGQGLRLIYYSQIVNDFQKGDIAEGYSVSREKKESFPLTVTSAQKNPTAFYLCASSTLGETYEQYFGPGTRLTVT.

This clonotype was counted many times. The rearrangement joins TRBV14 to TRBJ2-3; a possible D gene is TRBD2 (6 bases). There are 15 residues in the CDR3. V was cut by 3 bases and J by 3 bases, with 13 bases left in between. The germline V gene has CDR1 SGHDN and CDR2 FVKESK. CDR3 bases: TGTGCCAGCAGCCAGGTACCGGGAGAGACAGATACGCAGTATTTT. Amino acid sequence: CASSQVPGETDTQYF.

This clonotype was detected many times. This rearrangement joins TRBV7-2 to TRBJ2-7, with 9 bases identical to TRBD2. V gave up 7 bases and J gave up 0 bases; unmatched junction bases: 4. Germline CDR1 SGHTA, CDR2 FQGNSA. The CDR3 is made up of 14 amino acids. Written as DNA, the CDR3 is TGTGCCAGCACCCTTAGCGGGAGCTCCTACGAGCAGTACTTC. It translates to CASTLSGSSYEQYF.

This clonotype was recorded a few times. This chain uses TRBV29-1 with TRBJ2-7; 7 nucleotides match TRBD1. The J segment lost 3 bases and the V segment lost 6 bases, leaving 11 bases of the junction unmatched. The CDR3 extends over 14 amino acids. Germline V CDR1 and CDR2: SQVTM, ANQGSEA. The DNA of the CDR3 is TGCAGCGTCCGCCCGGGACAGTCGTTCTACGAGCAGTACTTC. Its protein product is CSVRPGQSFYEQYF.

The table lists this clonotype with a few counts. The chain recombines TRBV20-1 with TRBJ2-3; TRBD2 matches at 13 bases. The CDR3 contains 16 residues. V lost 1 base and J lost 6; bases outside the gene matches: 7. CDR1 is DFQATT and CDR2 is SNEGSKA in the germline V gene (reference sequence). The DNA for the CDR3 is TGCAGTGCTAGAGCACTAGCGGGGGGGGCCCGCGATACGCAGTATTTT. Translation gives CSARALAGGARDTQYF.

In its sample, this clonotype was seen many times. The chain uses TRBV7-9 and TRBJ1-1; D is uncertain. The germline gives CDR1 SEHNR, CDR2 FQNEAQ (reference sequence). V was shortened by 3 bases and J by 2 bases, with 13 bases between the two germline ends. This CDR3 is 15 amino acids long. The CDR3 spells CASSLVKNPNTEAFF. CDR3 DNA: TGTGCCAGCAGCTTGGTGAAGAACCCAAACACTGAAGCTTTCTTT.

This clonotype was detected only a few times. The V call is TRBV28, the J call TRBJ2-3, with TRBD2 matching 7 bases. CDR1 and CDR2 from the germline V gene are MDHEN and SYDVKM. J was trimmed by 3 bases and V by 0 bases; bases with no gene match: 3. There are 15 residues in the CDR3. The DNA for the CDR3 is TGTGCCAGCAGTTTATGGTCCGGGGGGACAGATACGCAGTATTTT. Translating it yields CASSLWSGGTDTQYF.

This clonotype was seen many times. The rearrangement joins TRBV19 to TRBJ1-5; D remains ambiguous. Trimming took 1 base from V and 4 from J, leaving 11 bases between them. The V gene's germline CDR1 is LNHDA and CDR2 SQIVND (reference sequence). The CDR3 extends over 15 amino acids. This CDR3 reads CASSIVSGKNQPQHF. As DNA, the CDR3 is TGTGCCAGTAGTATAGTTTCAGGAAAGAATCAGCCCCAGCATTTT.

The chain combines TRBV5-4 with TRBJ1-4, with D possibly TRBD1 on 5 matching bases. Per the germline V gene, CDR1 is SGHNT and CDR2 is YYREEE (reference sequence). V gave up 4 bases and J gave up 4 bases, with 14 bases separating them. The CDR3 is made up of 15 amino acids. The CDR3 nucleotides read TGTGCCAGCAGCATGGGGCCCGAAATTAATGAAAAACTGTTTTTT. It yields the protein CASSMGPEINEKLFF.

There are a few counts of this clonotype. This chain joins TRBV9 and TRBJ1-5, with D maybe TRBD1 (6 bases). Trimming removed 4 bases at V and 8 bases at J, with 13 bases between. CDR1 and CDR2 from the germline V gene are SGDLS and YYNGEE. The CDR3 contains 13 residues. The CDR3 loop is CASSLGTLEPQHF. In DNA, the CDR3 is TGTGCCAGCAGCCTGGGGACACTCGAGCCCCAGCATTTT.

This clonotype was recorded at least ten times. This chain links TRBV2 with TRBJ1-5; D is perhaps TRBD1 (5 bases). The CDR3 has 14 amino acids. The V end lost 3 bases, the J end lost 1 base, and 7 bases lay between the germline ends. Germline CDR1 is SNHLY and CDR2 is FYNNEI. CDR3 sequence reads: CASSETVSNQPQHF. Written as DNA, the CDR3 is TGTGCCAGCAGTGAGACAGTGAGCAATCAGCCCCAGCATTTT.

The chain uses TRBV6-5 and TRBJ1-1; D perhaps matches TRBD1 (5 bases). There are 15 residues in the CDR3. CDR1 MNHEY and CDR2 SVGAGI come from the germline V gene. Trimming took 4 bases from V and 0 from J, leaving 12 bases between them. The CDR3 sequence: CASSSPGPMNTEAFF. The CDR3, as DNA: TGTGCCAGCAGTTCGCCGGGACCCATGAACACTGAAGCTTTCTTT.

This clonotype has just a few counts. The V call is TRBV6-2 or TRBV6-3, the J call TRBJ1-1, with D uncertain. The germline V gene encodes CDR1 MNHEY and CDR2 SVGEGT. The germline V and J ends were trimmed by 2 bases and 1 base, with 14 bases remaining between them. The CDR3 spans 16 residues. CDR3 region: CASSYGRGRTNTEAFF. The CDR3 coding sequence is TGTGCCAGCAGTTACGGGCGGGGTAGGACGAACACTGAAGCTTTCTTT.

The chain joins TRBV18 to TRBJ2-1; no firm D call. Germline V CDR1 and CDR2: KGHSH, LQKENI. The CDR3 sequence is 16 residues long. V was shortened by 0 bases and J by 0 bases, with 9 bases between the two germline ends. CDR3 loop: CASSPPRQSSYNEQFF. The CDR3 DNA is TGTGCCAGCTCACCACCGAGGCAGAGCTCCTACAATGAGCAGTTCTTC.

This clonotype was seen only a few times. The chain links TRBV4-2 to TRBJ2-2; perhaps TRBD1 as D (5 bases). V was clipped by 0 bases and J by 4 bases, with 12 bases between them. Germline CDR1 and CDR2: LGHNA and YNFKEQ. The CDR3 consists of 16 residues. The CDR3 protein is CASSQDALTVTGELFF. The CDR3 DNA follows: TGTGCCAGCAGCCAAGACGCATTGACAGTCACCGGGGAGCTGTTTTTT.

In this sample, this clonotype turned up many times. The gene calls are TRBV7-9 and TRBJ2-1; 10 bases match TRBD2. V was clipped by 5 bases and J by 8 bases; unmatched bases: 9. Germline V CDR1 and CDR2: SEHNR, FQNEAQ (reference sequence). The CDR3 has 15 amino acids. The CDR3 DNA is TGTGCCAGCAGCAGTAGCCTAGCGGGAGTGTATGAGCAGTTCTTC. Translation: CASSSSLAGVYEQFF. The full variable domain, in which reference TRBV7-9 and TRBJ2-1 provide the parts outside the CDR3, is DTGVSQNPRHKITKRGQNVTFRCDPISEHNRLYWYRQTLGQGPEFLTYFQNEAQLEKSRLLSDRFSAERPKGSFSTLEIQRTEQGDSAMYLCASSSSLAGVYEQFFGPGTRLTVL.

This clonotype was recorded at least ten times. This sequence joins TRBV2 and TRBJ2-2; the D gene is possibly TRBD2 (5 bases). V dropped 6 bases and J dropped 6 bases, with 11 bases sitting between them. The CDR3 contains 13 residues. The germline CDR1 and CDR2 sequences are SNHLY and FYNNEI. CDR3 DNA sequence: TGTGCCAGCAGGGAGGAGAGTGCCGGGGAGCTGTTTTTT. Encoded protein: CASREESAGELFF.

This CDR3 reads CASSYSRLDGYQETQYF. CDR3 in DNA: TGTGCCAGCAGTTACTCTCGTCTAGACGGGTACCAAGAGACCCAGTACTTC. The chain recombines TRBV6-2 or TRBV6-3 with TRBJ2-5; the D is unclear. The CDR3 runs 17 residues. Germline values: CDR1 MNHEY, CDR2 SVGEGT. Trimming took off 0 bases at V and 0 bases at J, with 14 bases between the two ends.

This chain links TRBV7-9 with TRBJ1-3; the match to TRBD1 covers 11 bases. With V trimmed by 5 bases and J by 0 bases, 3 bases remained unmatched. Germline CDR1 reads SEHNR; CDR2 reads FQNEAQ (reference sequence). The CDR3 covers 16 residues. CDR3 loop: CASSRGTGGSGNTIYF. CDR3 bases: TGTGCCAGCAGCCGCGGGACAGGGGGCTCTGGAAACACCATATATTTT.

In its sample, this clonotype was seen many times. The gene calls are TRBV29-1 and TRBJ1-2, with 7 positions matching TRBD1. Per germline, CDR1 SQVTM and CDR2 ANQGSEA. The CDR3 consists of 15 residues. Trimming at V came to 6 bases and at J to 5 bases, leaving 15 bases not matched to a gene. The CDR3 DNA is TGCAGCGTCCCGACAGGGCTTACGCCCATTTATGGCTACACCTTC. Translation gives CSVPTGLTPIYGYTF.

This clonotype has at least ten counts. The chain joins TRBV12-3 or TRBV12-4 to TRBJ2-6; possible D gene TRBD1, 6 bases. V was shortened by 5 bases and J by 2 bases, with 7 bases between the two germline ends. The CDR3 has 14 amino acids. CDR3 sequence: CASSPGAGANVLTF. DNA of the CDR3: TGTGCCAGCAGTCCAGGGGCTGGGGCCAACGTCCTGACTTTC.

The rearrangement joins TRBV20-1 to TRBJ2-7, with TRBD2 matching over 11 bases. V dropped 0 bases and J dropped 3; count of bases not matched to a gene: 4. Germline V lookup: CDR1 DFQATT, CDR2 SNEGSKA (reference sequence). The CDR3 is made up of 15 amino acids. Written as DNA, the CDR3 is TGCAGTGCTAGAGAGCTAGCGGGGGGCCGCTACGAGCAGTACTTC. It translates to CSARELAGGRYEQYF.

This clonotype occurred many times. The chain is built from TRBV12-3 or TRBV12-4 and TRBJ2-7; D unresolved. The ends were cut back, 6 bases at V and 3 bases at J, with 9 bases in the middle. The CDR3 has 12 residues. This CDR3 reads CASSPLYYEQYF. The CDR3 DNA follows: TGTGCCAGCAGCCCACTATACTACGAGCAGTACTTC.

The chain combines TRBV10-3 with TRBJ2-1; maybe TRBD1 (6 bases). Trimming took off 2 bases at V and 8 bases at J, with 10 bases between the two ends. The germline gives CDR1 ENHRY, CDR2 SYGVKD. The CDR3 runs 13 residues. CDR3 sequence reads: CAISERGNDEQFF. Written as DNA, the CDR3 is TGTGCCATCAGTGAGAGGGGGAACGATGAGCAGTTCTTC.

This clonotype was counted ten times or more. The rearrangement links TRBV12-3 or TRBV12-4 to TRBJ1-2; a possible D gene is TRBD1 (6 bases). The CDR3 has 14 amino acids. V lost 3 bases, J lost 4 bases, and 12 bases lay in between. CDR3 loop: CASSFDRLAYGYTF. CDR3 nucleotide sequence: TGTGCCAGCAGTTTCGACAGGCTTGCCTATGGCTACACCTTC.

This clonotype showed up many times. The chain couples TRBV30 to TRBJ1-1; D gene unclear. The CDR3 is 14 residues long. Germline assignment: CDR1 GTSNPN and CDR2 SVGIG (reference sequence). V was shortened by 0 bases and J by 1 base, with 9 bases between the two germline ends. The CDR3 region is CAWSVLRRNTEAFF. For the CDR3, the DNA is TGTGCCTGGAGTGTACTAAGGCGGAACACTGAAGCTTTCTTT.

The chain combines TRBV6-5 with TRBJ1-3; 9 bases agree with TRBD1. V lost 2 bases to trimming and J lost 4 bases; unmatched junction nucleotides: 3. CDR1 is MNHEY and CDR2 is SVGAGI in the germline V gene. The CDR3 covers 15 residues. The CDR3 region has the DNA TGTGCCAGCAGTTACGGGACAGGGTCCGGAAACACCATATATTTT. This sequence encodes CASSYGTGSGNTIYF.

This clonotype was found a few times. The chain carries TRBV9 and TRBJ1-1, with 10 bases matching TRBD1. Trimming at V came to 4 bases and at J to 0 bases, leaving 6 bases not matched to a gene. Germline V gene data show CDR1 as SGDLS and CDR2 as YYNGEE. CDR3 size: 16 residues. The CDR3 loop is CASSPQTGGLNTEAFF. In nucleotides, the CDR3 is TGTGCCAGCAGCCCTCAGACAGGGGGCCTGAACACTGAAGCTTTCTTT.